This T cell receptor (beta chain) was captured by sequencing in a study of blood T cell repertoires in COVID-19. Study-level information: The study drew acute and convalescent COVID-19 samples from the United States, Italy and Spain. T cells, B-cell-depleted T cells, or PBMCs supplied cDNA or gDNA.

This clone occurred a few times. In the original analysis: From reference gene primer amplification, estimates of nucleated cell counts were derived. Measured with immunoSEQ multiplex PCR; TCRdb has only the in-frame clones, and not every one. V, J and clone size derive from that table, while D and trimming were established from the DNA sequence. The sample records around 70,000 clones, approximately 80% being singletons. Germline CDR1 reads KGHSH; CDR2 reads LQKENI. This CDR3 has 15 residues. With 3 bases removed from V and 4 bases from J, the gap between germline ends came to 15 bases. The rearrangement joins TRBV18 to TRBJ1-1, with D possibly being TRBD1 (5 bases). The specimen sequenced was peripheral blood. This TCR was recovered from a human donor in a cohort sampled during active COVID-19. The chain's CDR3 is CASSPGGGEGTEAFF. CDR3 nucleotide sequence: TGTGCCAGCTCACCCGGCGGGGGGGAAGGCACTGAAGCTTTCTTT.